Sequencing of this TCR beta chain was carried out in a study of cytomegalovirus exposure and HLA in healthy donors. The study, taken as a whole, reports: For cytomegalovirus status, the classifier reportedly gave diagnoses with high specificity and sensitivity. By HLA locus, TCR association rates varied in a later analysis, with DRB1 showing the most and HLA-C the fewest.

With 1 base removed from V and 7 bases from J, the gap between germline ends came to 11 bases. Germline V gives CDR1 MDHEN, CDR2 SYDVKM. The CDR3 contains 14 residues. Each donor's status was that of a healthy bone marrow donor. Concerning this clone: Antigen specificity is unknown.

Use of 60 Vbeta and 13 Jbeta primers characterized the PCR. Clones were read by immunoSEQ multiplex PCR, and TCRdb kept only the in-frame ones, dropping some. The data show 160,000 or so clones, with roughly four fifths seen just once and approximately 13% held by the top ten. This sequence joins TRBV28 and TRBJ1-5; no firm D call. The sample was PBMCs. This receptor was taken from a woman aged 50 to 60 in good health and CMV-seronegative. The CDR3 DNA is TGTGCCAGCAGTTTATCCTACGACATCCAGCCCCAGCATTTT. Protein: CASSLSYDIQPQHF.